These 30 T cell receptor beta chains were sequenced from one sample in a study of T cells in localized non-small cell lung cancer. Sequencing was performed with immunoSEQ multiplex PCR; in TCRdb, only in-frame clones are kept and a portion is missing. This repertoire shows about 130,000 clones, around 92% found once; its top ten account for over 1.5%. The sample here was peripheral blood, taken before any cancer treatment. The receptors were sampled from a female donor of 60 years or more with stage I lung adenocarcinoma.

Only a few counts were recorded for this clone. This rearrangement joins TRBV5-1 to TRBJ2-3; D might be TRBD2 (6 bases). CDR3 length: 14 residues. The V end was cut by 4 bases, the J end by 0 bases, with 9 bases between. Germline CDR1 reads SGHRS; CDR2 reads YFSETQ. The CDR3 protein is CASSPSGSTDTQYF. The CDR3 DNA reads TGCGCCAGCAGCCCAAGCGGGAGCACAGATACGCAGTATTTT. The entire variable domain, with the rest obtained from reference TRBV5-1 and TRBJ2-3, is as follows: KAGVTQTPRYLIKTRGQQVTLSCSPISGHRSVSWYQQTPGQGLQFLFEYFSETQRNKGNFPGRFSGRQFSNSRSEMNVSTLELGDSALYLCASSPSGSTDTQYFGPGTRLTVL.

Of note for this clone: This sample also contains other DNA sequences that code for the same CDR3. V and J are TRBV5-1 and TRBJ1-5, with D hard to call. Germline CDR1 is SGHRS and CDR2 is YFSETQ. The CDR3 consists of 15 residues. Deletions cut 4 bases from V and 0 bases from J, with 11 bases between. The CDR3 bases are TGCGCCAGCAGCCTTGACGGGGATAGCAATCAGCCCCAGCATTTT. Its translation is CASSLDGDSNQPQHF.

The chain carries TRBV7-9 and TRBJ2-3; no definite D call. CDR3 length equals 12 residues. Trimming removed 5 bases from V and 4 bases from J, with 7 bases in between. The germline gives CDR1 SEHNR, CDR2 FQNEAQ (reference sequence). Here the CDR3 DNA reads TGTGCCAGCAGCCCGCTGGCAGATACGCAGTATTTT. Encoded protein: CASSPLADTQYF.

The CDR3, as DNA: TGTGCCAGCAGCTTCCTAACGCTCCCCTCCTCCTACAATGAGCAGTTCTTC. As protein: CASSFLTLPSSYNEQFF. The chain uses TRBV7-3 and TRBJ2-1; unclear D gene. Trimming removed 3 bases from V and 0 bases from J, with 15 bases in between. CDR1 and CDR2 from the germline V gene are SGHTA and FQGTGA. The CDR3 runs 17 residues.

The chain joins TRBV28 to TRBJ1-1; D may be TRBD1 (5 bases). This CDR3 contains 11 residues. Germline CDR1 reads MDHEN; CDR2 reads SYDVKM. The V and J ends lost 7 bases and 4 bases respectively, with 7 bases between them. The DNA of the CDR3 is TGTGCCAGCAAAGGGGTCACTGAAGCTTTCTTT. Translated, it gives CASKGVTEAFF.

The CDR3 DNA follows: TGTGCCAGCAGAGTAACAGGGTCAACTAATGAAAAACTGTTTTTT. Encoded protein: CASRVTGSTNEKLFF. The chain carries TRBV6-1 and TRBJ1-4, with a tentative D call TRBD1 (6 bases). Trimming pared 6 bases from V and 0 bases from J, leaving 11 bases between. The germline V gene has CDR1 MNHNS and CDR2 SASEGT. This CDR3 region has 15 residues.

The V call is TRBV7-3, the J call TRBJ2-6, with D maybe TRBD2 (6 bases). With 5 bases removed from V and 2 bases from J, the gap between germline ends came to 10 bases. Germline CDR1 reads SGHTA; CDR2 reads FQGTGA. CDR3 size: 15 residues. The CDR3: CASSRLVTGANVLTF. The DNA of the CDR3 is TGTGCCAGCAGCCGACTAGTAACTGGGGCCAACGTCCTGACTTTC.

J is TRBJ2-1 and V is TRBV2; 12 bases fit TRBD2. Germline V lookup: CDR1 SNHLY, CDR2 FYNNEI. The ends lost 7 bases at V and 7 bases at J; junction bases unmatched: 5. The CDR3 runs 14 residues. CDR3 sequence: CASIQTSGSNEQFF. CDR3 in DNA: TGTGCCAGCATACAGACTAGCGGGAGTAATGAGCAGTTCTTC.

Only one count was recorded for this clone. The genes are TRBV27 and TRBJ1-5; D unresolved. From germline, CDR1 is MNHEY and CDR2 SMNVEV (reference sequence). The CDR3 is 13 residues long. Between the trimmed V and J ends, which lost 5 bases and 7 bases, there was a span of 12 bases. The CDR3 sequence: CASSPDNGQPQHF. CDR3 bases: TGTGCCAGCAGTCCAGACAACGGGCAGCCCCAGCATTTT.

This chain connects TRBV28 to TRBJ1-5; TRBD1 might be the D (5 bases). V was trimmed by 5 bases and J by 1 base, leaving 15 bases between them. Germline V gene sequence: CDR1 MDHEN, CDR2 SYDVKM. The CDR3 is made up of 16 amino acids. The CDR3 is CASSPGGSGSNQPQHF. The DNA for the CDR3 is TGTGCCAGCAGTCCGGGGGGTAGTGGAAGCAATCAGCCCCAGCATTTT.

The chain combines TRBV19 with TRBJ2-1; 11 bases are a match to TRBD2. Trimming removed 7 bases from V and 5 bases from J; junction bases left unmatched: 10. Germline values: CDR1 LNHDA, CDR2 SQIVND (reference sequence). This CDR3 has 16 amino acids. Here the CDR3 reads CASTDNPGLADNEQFF. The CDR3 DNA reads as TGTGCCAGTACCGATAATCCGGGACTAGCGGACAATGAGCAGTTCTTC.

There are a few counts of this clone. This chain connects TRBV27 to TRBJ1-5; maybe TRBD1 (5 bases). Trimming shortened V by 3 bases and J by 4 bases, and 13 bases separated the two germline ends. The germline gives CDR1 MNHEY, CDR2 SMNVEV (reference sequence). The CDR3 sequence is 15 residues long. CDR3 in amino acids: CASSLQGTINQPQHF. CDR3 coding DNA: TGTGCCAGCAGTTTGCAGGGCACCATTAATCAGCCCCAGCATTTT.

This clone was seen more than once but under ten times. V usage is TRBV7-2 and J usage is TRBJ2-1; no reliable D call. The CDR3 length is 13 residues. Deletions cut 1 base from V and 5 bases from J, with 6 bases between. CDR1 is SGHTA, CDR2 FQGNSA, per germline. CDR3 DNA sequence: TGTGCCAGCAGCTTAGTGGGAAACAATGAGCAGTTCTTC. As protein: CASSLVGNNEQFF.

J is TRBJ2-3 and V is TRBV4-1, with 9 bases matching TRBD2. J gave up 8 bases and V 1 base, and 19 bases lay outside the gene matches. The CDR3 extends over 19 amino acids. Germline CDR1 is MGHRA and CDR2 is YSYEKL. This chain's CDR3 is CASSQGLRLAGSGGGTQYF. CDR3 DNA: TGCGCCAGCAGCCAAGGCCTTCGGCTAGCGGGATCCGGCGGGGGTACGCAGTATTTT.

The rearrangement uses TRBV2 and TRBJ1-3; 10 nucleotides line up with TRBD1. Trimming removed 6 bases from V and 3 bases from J; junction bases left unmatched: 5. The CDR3 runs 15 residues. CDR1 and CDR2 from the germline V gene are SNHLY and FYNNEI. The CDR3 spells CASSPDRGLGNTIYF. In nucleotides, the CDR3 is TGTGCCAGCAGCCCCGACAGGGGGCTTGGAAACACCATATATTTT.

The V call is TRBV18, the J call TRBJ1-1; no clear D gene. Germline V gene sequence: CDR1 KGHSH, CDR2 LQKENI. Trimming removed 6 bases at V and 1 base at J, with 12 bases between. CDR3 length equals 14 residues. DNA for the CDR3: TGTGCCAGCTCCCCGGGATCCCAGAACACTGAAGCTTTCTTT. As protein: CASSPGSQNTEAFF.

The J gene is TRBJ1-3, the V gene TRBV5-1; 7 bases are a match to TRBD1. The CDR3 contains 15 residues. Germline CDR1 and CDR2: SGHRS and YFSETQ. Germline trimming cut 1 base from V and 2 bases from J; bases unmatched to any gene: 3. CDR3 in DNA: TGCGCCAGCAGCTTGACGACAGGGACTGGAAACACCATATATTTT. This encodes CASSLTTGTGNTIYF. Filled out from reference TRBV5-1 and TRBJ1-3, the complete variable domain reads KAGVTQTPRYLIKTRGQQVTLSCSPISGHRSVSWYQQTPGQGLQFLFEYFSETQRNKGNFPGRFSGRQFSNSRSEMNVSTLELGDSALYLCASSLTTGTGNTIYFGEGSWLTVV.

The chain is built from TRBV28 and TRBJ2-7, with a possible D match to TRBD1 (5 bases). Germline V gene sequence: CDR1 MDHEN, CDR2 SYDVKM. This CDR3 comprises 14 residues. Trimming removed 7 bases at V and 2 bases at J, with 15 bases between. CDR3 region: CASTWSGAAYEQYF. The CDR3 bases are TGTGCCAGCACCTGGTCTGGGGCCGCCTACGAGCAGTACTTC.

This chain joins TRBV15 and TRBJ2-1; 8 bases align to TRBD2. CDR3 length: 17 residues. The germline gives CDR1 LNHNV, CDR2 YYDKDF (reference sequence). V was clipped by 3 bases and J by 5 bases; unmatched bases: 12. CDR3 residues: CATSSGGGLAGNNEQFF. The CDR3 nucleotides are TGTGCCACCAGCAGTGGGGGGGGGCTAGCGGGCAACAATGAGCAGTTCTTC.

The rearrangement links TRBV15 to TRBJ2-1; 9 bases align to TRBD2. The CDR3 consists of 15 residues. Germline loops: CDR1 LNHNV, CDR2 YYDKDF (reference sequence). Germline trimming cut 1 base from V and 4 bases from J; bases unmatched to any gene: 2. The CDR3 loop reads CATSRGGRVYNEQFF. Written as DNA, the CDR3 is TGTGCCACCAGCAGAGGCGGGAGGGTTTACAATGAGCAGTTCTTC.

In this sample, this clone turned up once. The genes are TRBV6-5 and TRBJ2-7; TRBD1 matches at 8 bases. The CDR3 sequence is 15 residues long. Trimming cost V 0 bases and J 8 bases; bases outside gene matches: 9. Germline CDR1 reads MNHEY; CDR2 reads SVGAGI. The CDR3: CASSYSSRGPPQQYF. In nucleotides, the CDR3 is TGTGCCAGCAGTTACTCCAGCAGGGGGCCCCCCCAGCAGTACTTC.

V gene TRBV7-3 combines with J gene TRBJ2-5; 7 bases agree with TRBD1. This CDR3 has 13 residues. Germline V gene data show CDR1 as SGHTA and CDR2 as FQGTGA. With 5 bases clipped from V and 4 bases from J, the junction kept 4 bases outside the gene matches. This CDR3 is CASSTGQIETQYF. The CDR3, as DNA: TGTGCCAGCAGCACGGGACAGATAGAGACCCAGTACTTC.

V usage is TRBV5-1 and J usage is TRBJ2-7; D is ambiguous. The germline V gene encodes CDR1 SGHRS and CDR2 YFSETQ. The ends were cut back, 0 bases at V and 4 bases at J, with 11 bases in the middle. The CDR3 loop spans 14 amino acids. The chain's CDR3 is CASSLGATVYEQYF. For the CDR3, the DNA is TGCGCCAGCAGCTTGGGAGCGACTGTTTACGAGCAGTACTTC.

The chain links TRBV6-4 to TRBJ2-7, with a possible D match to TRBD2 (6 bases). The ends were cut back, 8 bases at V and 4 bases at J, with 15 bases in the middle. CDR1 and CDR2 from the germline V gene are MRHNA and SNTAGT. The CDR3 is 13 amino acids. The DNA for the CDR3 is TGTGCCAGCCTCCCGGGACTTTCATACGAGCAGTACTTC. Amino acids: CASLPGLSYEQYF.

The chain recombines TRBV9 with TRBJ1-1; D is uncertain. CDR3 length: 14 residues. V was trimmed by 0 bases and J by 1 base, leaving 7 bases between them. The germline V gene encodes CDR1 SGDLS and CDR2 YYNGEE. CDR3 protein: CASSVGVENTEAFF. The DNA for the CDR3 is TGTGCCAGCAGCGTAGGGGTGGAGAACACTGAAGCTTTCTTT.

This chain joins TRBV5-1 and TRBJ2-1; 7 bases are shared with TRBD2. Germline trimming cut 0 bases from V and 8 bases from J; bases unmatched to any gene: 5. Germline values: CDR1 SGHRS, CDR2 YFSETQ. This CDR3 is 14 amino acids long. CDR3 nucleotides: TGCGCCAGCAGCTTGGGACTAGCAGTCTATGAGCAGTTCTTC. This codes for CASSLGLAVYEQFF.

Turning to this clone: At one of its ends the junction is not consistent with the germline gene, which may arise from a read error. The chain recombines TRBV7-7 with TRBJ2-1; 8 positions match TRBD1. CDR1 and CDR2 (germline): SSHAT, FNYEAQ (reference sequence). The CDR3 covers 15 residues. This CDR3 is CASSQGASRENEQFF. CDR3 nucleotides: TGTGCTAGCAGCCAGGGGGCTTCCCGGGAGAATGAGCAGTTCTTC. Full variable domain (remainder filled in from reference TRBV7-7 and TRBJ2-1): GAGVSQSPRYKVTKRGQDVTLRCDPISSHATLYWYQQALGQGPEFLTYFNYEAQPDKSGLPSDRFSAERPEGSISTLTIQRTEQRDSAMYRCASSQGASRENEQFFGPGTRLTVL.

This clone was observed a handful of times. The chain is built from TRBV18 and TRBJ1-1; TRBD1 is a possible D gene (6 bases). The ends were cut back, 5 bases at V and 0 bases at J, with 13 bases in the middle. Germline lookup yields CDR1 KGHSH and CDR2 LQKENI. The CDR3 is made up of 15 amino acids. Written as DNA, the CDR3 is TGTGCCAGCTCAACCGAACAGGGAATGAACACTGAAGCTTTCTTT. Its protein product is CASSTEQGMNTEAFF.

The V gene is TRBV5-1, the J gene TRBJ1-3; D might be TRBD1 (5 bases). Trimming pared 0 bases from V and 2 bases from J, leaving 9 bases between. The germline gives CDR1 SGHRS, CDR2 YFSETQ. This CDR3 spans 15 amino acids. The CDR3 DNA reads as TGCGCCAGCAGCTTGGCCGGGGGGACTGGAAACACCATATATTTT. Its translation is CASSLAGGTGNTIYF.

The rearrangement uses TRBV27 and TRBJ2-5; D might be TRBD2 (6 bases). CDR1 is MNHEY and CDR2 is SMNVEV in the germline V gene (reference sequence). Trimming pared 2 bases from V and 2 bases from J, leaving 21 bases between. CDR3 length: 18 amino acids. CDR3 sequence (DNA): TGTGCCAGCAGTTTACGGGCTGCGGGGAGGTGGCTTCAAGAGACCCAGTACTTC. This translates into CASSLRAAGRWLQETQYF.